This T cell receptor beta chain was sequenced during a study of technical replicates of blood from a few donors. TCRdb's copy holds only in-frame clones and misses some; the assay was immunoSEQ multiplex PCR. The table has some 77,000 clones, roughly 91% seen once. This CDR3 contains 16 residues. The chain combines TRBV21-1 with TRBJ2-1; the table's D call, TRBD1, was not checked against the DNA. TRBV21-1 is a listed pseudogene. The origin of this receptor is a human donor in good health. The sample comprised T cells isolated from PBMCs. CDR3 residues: CASSKTETLLYNEQFF. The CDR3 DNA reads TGTGCCAGCAGCAAAACAGAGACACTTTTATACAATGAGCAGTTCTTC.